Presented here are 29 T cell receptor beta chains from one specimen sequenced in a study of radiation and T cells in renal cell carcinoma. Clones were sequenced by immunoSEQ multiplex PCR, and TCRdb holds only the in-frame ones, with some missing. Of about 83,000 clones listed, 75% to 90% are singletons. Time point here: blood 4 weeks post-SBRT, at nephrectomy. Documented treatment: 15 Gy SBRT to primary tumor, nephrectomy 4 weeks later. The sample consisted of blood, taken from a patient whose treatment included radiotherapy and nephrectomy. These receptors were taken from a woman aged 55-70 years with renal cell carcinoma.

This clone was counted once. The chain links TRBV7-6 to TRBJ2-5, with D unresolved. V lost 3 bases, J lost 5 bases, and 7 bases lay in between. Germline CDR1 and CDR2: SGHVS and FNYEAQ. The CDR3 contains 12 residues. Here the CDR3 DNA reads TGTGCCAGCAGCTTCGGTGGTGAGACCCAGTACTTC. This gives the protein CASSFGGETQYF.

The chain uses TRBV6-1 and TRBJ2-1, with D possibly matching TRBD1 (5 bases). V shed 9 bases and J shed 8 bases, with 23 bases lying between them. This CDR3 comprises 15 residues. Germline V lookup: CDR1 MNHNS, CDR2 SASEGT. CDR3 DNA: TGTGCCAGTCGCTCACAGGTGGGGATTGTCGATGAGCAGTTCTTC. The encoded protein is CASRSQVGIVDEQFF.

This chain joins TRBV5-1 and TRBJ1-4; TRBD1 agrees at 9 bases. After removal of 4 bases from V and 12 bases from J, the junction contained 19 bases not matched to a gene. The CDR3 has 17 residues. Germline lookup yields CDR1 SGHRS and CDR2 YFSETQ. The CDR3 protein is CASSLSTRQGGDVELFF. In nucleotides, the CDR3 is TGCGCCAGCAGCCTAAGCACCCGACAGGGGGGGGACGTGGAACTGTTTTTT.

This chain connects TRBV12-2 to TRBJ2-4; the table assigns TRBD2, which was not confirmed against the DNA. TRBV12-2 has pseudogene status. CDR3 size: 22 residues. CDR3 in DNA: TGTGCAAGTCGCTTAGAAAACCCCGCCAGCGGCAAAGATCCGATAGCCAAAAACATTCAGTACTTC. Its protein is CASRLENPASGKDPIAKNIQYF.

The chain has TRBV7-9 and TRBJ2-3; tentatively, D is TRBD1 (5 bases). The CDR3 is 16 residues long. Germline values: CDR1 SEHNR, CDR2 FQNEAQ (reference sequence). Trimming shortened V by 1 base and J by 0 bases, and 11 bases separated the two germline ends. CDR3 sequence reads: CASSLVIRGSTDTQYF. The DNA for the CDR3 is TGTGCCAGCAGCTTAGTGATTAGGGGAAGCACAGATACGCAGTATTTT.

The J gene is TRBJ1-2, the V gene TRBV6-6; a possible D gene is TRBD1 (5 bases). Germline CDR1 MNHNY, CDR2 SVGAGI (reference sequence). This CDR3 spans 13 amino acids. The CDR3 is CAHRLDKLSGYTF. For the CDR3, the DNA is TGTGCACACCGGTTGGACAAATTATCTGGCTACACCTTC.

The rearrangement joins TRBV27 to TRBJ2-1; 12 bases fit TRBD1. Germline-derived CDR1 and CDR2 are MNHEY and SMNVEV (reference sequence). The CDR3 is 16 amino acids. The ends lost 5 bases at V and 8 bases at J; junction bases unmatched: 10. CDR3 nucleotide sequence: TGTGCCAGCAGTCTTTCAGGGGACAGGGGGCGCGATGAGCAGTTCTTC. Translation: CASSLSGDRGRDEQFF.

This chain joins TRBV11-2 and TRBJ2-1, with D tentatively TRBD2 (6 bases). CDR3 length equals 14 residues. Germline CDR1 is SGHAT and CDR2 is FQNNGV. V was pared by 4 bases and J by 4 bases, with 11 bases between. CDR3 loop: CASSYRDSYNEQFF. The CDR3, as DNA: TGTGCCAGCAGCTACCGGGACTCTTACAATGAGCAGTTCTTC.

The V call is TRBV5-4, the J call TRBJ1-2; 9 nucleotides line up with TRBD1. CDR1 and CDR2 (germline): SGHNT, YYREEE (reference sequence). This CDR3 has 19 residues. V shed 2 bases, J shed 4 bases, and the junction held 18 bases outside the gene matches. DNA for the CDR3: TGTGCCAGCAGCTTCGACACCCCGAGGGACAGGGAGTTTCTCTATGGCTACACCTTC. Translation: CASSFDTPRDREFLYGYTF.

This sequence joins TRBV7-2 and TRBJ1-2; 7 nucleotides agree with TRBD1. The V segment lost 5 bases and the J segment 5 bases; nucleotides outside the gene matches: 11. The germline V gene has CDR1 SGHTA and CDR2 FQGNSA. The CDR3 consists of 15 residues. CDR3 coding DNA: TGTGCCAGCAGCCTAAACAGGGGAGGGTTGTATGGCTACACCTTC. Its translation: CASSLNRGGLYGYTF.

The chain carries TRBV10-3 and TRBJ2-4; 7 bases match TRBD1. The CDR3 is 13 residues long. Germline values: CDR1 ENHRY, CDR2 SYGVKD. CDR3 sequence reads: CASSGTEKNIQYF. The CDR3 nucleotides are TGTGCGTCGTCCGGGACAGAAAAAAACATTCAGTACTTC.

V and J are TRBV21-1 and TRBJ2-7; the table calls TRBD2, which could not be checked here. TRBV21-1 is a pseudogene. The CDR3 consists of 13 residues. In DNA, the CDR3 is TGTGCCAGCAGCATGGGAGGGGACTACGAGCAGTACTTC. It specifies CASSMGGDYEQYF.

J is TRBJ2-7 and V is TRBV10-3, with 7 bases identical to TRBD1. The CDR3 covers 15 residues. The germline gives CDR1 ENHRY, CDR2 SYGVKD. J gave up 1 base and V 8 bases, and 11 bases lay outside the gene matches. The CDR3 sequence is CAISRRGHLSYEQYF. The CDR3 DNA sequence: TGTGCCATCTCCCGAAGGGGGCATTTGTCCTACGAGCAGTACTTC.

This clone was observed a few times. The gene calls are TRBV6-1 and TRBJ2-7; 11 bases match TRBD2. Germline CDR1 MNHNS, CDR2 SASEGT. The V and J ends lost 2 bases and 5 bases, in that order; junction bases with no gene match: 5. This CDR3 comprises 15 residues. The CDR3 protein is CASSEILAGVDEQYF. CDR3 nucleotide sequence: TGTGCCAGCAGTGAAATACTAGCGGGGGTGGACGAGCAGTACTTC.

This clone appeared a few times. The V and J genes are TRBV19 and TRBJ1-4; 10 nucleotides align to TRBD1. The length of the CDR3 is 18 residues. The V gene's germline CDR1 is LNHDA and CDR2 SQIVND (reference sequence). The trim removed 4 bases at V and 5 bases at J, leaving 13 bases unmatched. CDR3 nucleotides: TGTGCCAGTAGTACAGGGACAGGGGTGAGATCTTCGAATGAAAAACTGTTTTTT. Amino acids: CASSTGTGVRSSNEKLFF.

The CDR3 nucleotides read TGCAGCGTTGAAGAGGGCTACGAGCAGTACTTC. This codes for CSVEEGYEQYF. The J gene is TRBJ2-7, the V gene TRBV29-1; no clear D gene. The CDR3 length is 11 residues. In germline, CDR1 is SQVTM, CDR2 ANQGSEA. Trimming took 0 bases from V and 3 from J, leaving 3 bases between them.

The chain employs TRBV6-5 and TRBJ2-3, with TRBD2 matching over 12 bases. Trimming removed 5 bases from V and 4 bases from J; junction bases left unmatched: 4. CDR1 and CDR2 from the germline V gene are MNHEY and SVGAGI. This CDR3 contains 15 residues. Written as DNA, the CDR3 is TGTGCCAGCAGTCGGACTAGCGGGAAGTCAGATACGCAGTATTTT. Translating gives CASSRTSGKSDTQYF.

The V call is TRBV30, the J call TRBJ2-5; no clear D gene. CDR3 length equals 11 residues. Germline-derived CDR1 and CDR2 are GTSNPN and SVGIG (reference sequence). V was pared by 1 base and J by 13 bases, with 13 bases between. CDR3 region: CAWSEGPLAYF. For the CDR3, the DNA is TGTGCCTGGAGTGAAGGGCCCCTGGCGTACTTC.

In DNA, the CDR3 is TGTGCCAGCAGCCCCCAGGGGACTGGGGGTGAAAAACTGTTTTTT. Its protein is CASSPQGTGGEKLFF. V gene TRBV7-9 combines with J gene TRBJ1-4; perhaps TRBD1 as D (6 bases). The length of the CDR3 is 15 residues. Germline CDR1 and CDR2: SEHNR and FQNEAQ (reference sequence). Trimming cost V 5 bases and J 7 bases, with 17 bases left between them.

This clone was detected a few times. The CDR3 is CASSEDRNTEAFF. In DNA form, the CDR3 reads TGTGCCAGCTCCGAGGACAGAAACACTGAAGCTTTCTTT. The V gene is TRBV18, the J gene TRBJ1-1; D may be TRBD1 (6 bases). The CDR3 has 13 amino acids. Trimming took 6 bases from V and 2 from J, leaving 10 bases between them. CDR1 is KGHSH and CDR2 is LQKENI in the germline V gene.

Turning to this clone: One end of the junction does not line up with germline, which may come from a read error. The chain combines TRBV7-8 with TRBJ2-5; 10 bases agree with TRBD2. From germline, CDR1 is SGHVS and CDR2 FQNEAQ. There are 15 residues in the CDR3. The CDR3 region is CASSLAGGLQETQYF. The CDR3 DNA is TGTGCCAGCAGTTTAGCGGGAGGCCTCCAAGAGACCCAGTACTTC. Full variable domain (outside the CDR3, taken from reference TRBV7-8 and TRBJ2-5): GAGVSQSPRYKVAKRGQDVALRCDPISGHVSLFWYQQALGQGPEFLTYFQNEAQLDKSGLPSDRFFAERPEGSVSTLKIQRTQQEDSAVYLCASSLAGGLQETQYFGPGTRLLVL.

This clone was observed a few times. V usage is TRBV27 and J usage is TRBJ2-5, with 7 positions matching TRBD1. This CDR3 is built from 14 residues. Germline V gene sequence: CDR1 MNHEY, CDR2 SMNVEV (reference sequence). The V gene end was trimmed by 3 bases and the J gene end by 5 bases; junction bases not matched to a gene: 6. The CDR3 sequence is CASSLDRRGETQYF. In DNA form, the CDR3 reads TGTGCCAGCAGTTTGGACAGGCGCGGGGAGACCCAGTACTTC.

The chain has TRBV7-2 and TRBJ2-7; 11 bases agree with TRBD2. In germline, CDR1 is SGHTA, CDR2 FQGNSA. The CDR3 is 16 residues long. The trim removed 0 bases at V and 4 bases at J, leaving 5 bases unmatched. The DNA of the CDR3 is TGTGCCAGCAGCTTAGCTAGCGGGAGGGCCAAGTACGAGCAGTACTTC. As protein: CASSLASGRAKYEQYF.

The rearrangement joins TRBV19 to TRBJ1-5; TRBD1 is a possible D gene (5 bases). CDR1 LNHDA and CDR2 SQIVND come from the germline V gene (reference sequence). Trimming left V 5 bases short and J 2 bases short, with 16 bases between. This CDR3 has 16 amino acids. The CDR3 DNA is TGTGCCAGTAGTCCCCGAAGTGGGGGTCGCAATCAGCCCCAGCATTTT. It translates to CASSPRSGGRNQPQHF.

The chain joins TRBV19 to TRBJ2-3; 12 positions agree with TRBD2. The CDR3 has 16 amino acids. V was pared by 6 bases and J by 3 bases, with 7 bases of the junction left unmatched. Germline V gene data show CDR1 as LNHDA and CDR2 as SQIVND (reference sequence). In nucleotides, the CDR3 is TGTGCCAGTAGCCCCCGACTAGCGGGGGTGACAGATACGCAGTATTTT. It yields the protein CASSPRLAGVTDTQYF.

The chain combines TRBV7-9 with TRBJ2-3; TRBD1 might be the D (6 bases). V was trimmed by 5 bases and J by 2 bases, leaving 14 bases between them. Per germline, CDR1 SEHNR and CDR2 FQNEAQ (reference sequence). This CDR3 is built from 15 residues. This CDR3 is CASSPPGTNTDTQYF. CDR3 nucleotide sequence: TGTGCCAGCAGCCCCCCCGGGACAAACACAGATACGCAGTATTTT. Together with reference TRBV7-9 and TRBJ2-3, the CDR3 gives the full variable domain: DTGVSQNPRHKITKRGQNVTFRCDPISEHNRLYWYRQTLGQGPEFLTYFQNEAQLEKSRLLSDRFSAERPKGSFSTLEIQRTEQGDSAMYLCASSPPGTNTDTQYFGPGTRLTVL.

This sequence joins TRBV7-9 and TRBJ2-5; a possible D gene is TRBD2 (6 bases). From germline, CDR1 is SEHNR and CDR2 FQNEAQ (reference sequence). The CDR3 has 14 amino acids. V lost 8 bases to trimming and J lost 0 bases, with 13 bases between them. The CDR3 loop is CASGGTLYQETQYF. CDR3 nucleotides: TGTGCCAGCGGGGGGACCCTTTACCAAGAGACCCAGTACTTC. Combining the CDR3 with reference TRBV7-9 and TRBJ2-5 gives the whole variable domain DTGVSQNPRHKITKRGQNVTFRCDPISEHNRLYWYRQTLGQGPEFLTYFQNEAQLEKSRLLSDRFSAERPKGSFSTLEIQRTEQGDSAMYLCASGGTLYQETQYFGPGTRLLVL.

V is TRBV4-1 and J is TRBJ2-7; 8 nucleotides align to TRBD1. CDR1 and CDR2 (germline): MGHRA, YSYEKL. V gave up 0 bases and J gave up 1 base; unmatched junction bases: 5. The CDR3 has 16 residues. CDR3 amino acids: CASSQEFRTGSYEQYF. The CDR3 DNA reads as TGCGCCAGCAGCCAAGAGTTCCGGACAGGGTCCTACGAGCAGTACTTC.

The V gene is TRBV18, the J gene TRBJ2-7; 9 nucleotides match TRBD1. V gave up 4 bases and J gave up 0 bases; unmatched junction bases: 4. CDR3 length: 15 residues. Germline V lookup: CDR1 KGHSH, CDR2 LQKENI. In DNA, the CDR3 is TGTGCCAGCTCACTGCTGGGACAGGGCTCCTACGAGCAGTACTTC. It yields the protein CASSLLGQGSYEQYF. Drawing the rest from reference TRBV18 and TRBJ2-7, the complete variable domain is NAGVMQNPRHLVRRRGQEARLRCSPMKGHSHVYWYRQLPEEGLKFMVYLQKENIIDESGMPKERFSAEFPKEGPSILRIQQVVRGDSAAYFCASSLLGQGSYEQYFGPGTRLTVT.